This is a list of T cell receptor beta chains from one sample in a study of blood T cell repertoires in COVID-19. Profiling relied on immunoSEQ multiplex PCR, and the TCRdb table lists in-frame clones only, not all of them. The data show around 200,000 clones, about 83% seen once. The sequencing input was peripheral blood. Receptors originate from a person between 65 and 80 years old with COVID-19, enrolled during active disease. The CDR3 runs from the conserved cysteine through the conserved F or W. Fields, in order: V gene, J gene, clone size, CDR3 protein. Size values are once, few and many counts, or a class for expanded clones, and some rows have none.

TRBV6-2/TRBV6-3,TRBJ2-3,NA,CASSYSSSPDTQYF
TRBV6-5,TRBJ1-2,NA,CASTMTGGAMGYTF
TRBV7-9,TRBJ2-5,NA,CASSFRQGTQETQYF
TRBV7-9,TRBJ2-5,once,CASSSSGGVQETQYF
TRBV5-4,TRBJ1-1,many,CASSWKVVRGLPNTEAFF
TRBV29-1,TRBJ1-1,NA,CSGKNPGMGTEAFF
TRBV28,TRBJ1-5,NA,CASSLWRETYNQPQHF
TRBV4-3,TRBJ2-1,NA,CASSQDFQGPYNEQFF
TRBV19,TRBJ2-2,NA,CASSLGARRTGELFF
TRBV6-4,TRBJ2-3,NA,CASSPTPGQTTDTQYF
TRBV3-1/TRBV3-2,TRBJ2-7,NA,CASSPAFLTSGVSGEQYF
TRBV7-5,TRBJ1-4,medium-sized,CVRSFQGESNEKLFF
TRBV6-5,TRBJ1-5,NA,CASSPFPGNNQPQHF
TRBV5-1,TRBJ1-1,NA,CASTSQVNTEAFF
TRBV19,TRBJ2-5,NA,CASRAGEETQYF
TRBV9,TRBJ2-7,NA,CASSAGLSLYEQYF
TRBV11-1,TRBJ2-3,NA,CASRIDGAGGTDTQYF
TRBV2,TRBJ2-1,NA,CASSEEQGVSYNEQFF
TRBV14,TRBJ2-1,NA,CASSPVGLAGDNEQFF
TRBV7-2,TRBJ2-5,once,CASSSGQETQYF
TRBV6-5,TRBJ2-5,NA,CASRKGGLETQYF
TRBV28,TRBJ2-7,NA,CASRPQGTYEQYF
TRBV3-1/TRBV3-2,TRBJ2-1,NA,CARQGLGGQGGNEQFF
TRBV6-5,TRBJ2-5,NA,CASKVAGGIQETQYF
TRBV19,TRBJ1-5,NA,CASSLGTDGNQPQHF
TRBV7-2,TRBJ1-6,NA,CASSSPRQGSYNSPLHF
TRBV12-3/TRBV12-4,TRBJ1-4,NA,CASRRGANEKLFF
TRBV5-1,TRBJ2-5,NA,CASSLLVGQGARETQYF
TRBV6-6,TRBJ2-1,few,CASSYAGRDEQFF
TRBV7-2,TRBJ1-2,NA,CASSLNARGAGYGYTF
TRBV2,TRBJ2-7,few,CASSEVVLAYEQYF
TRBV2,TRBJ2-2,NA,CASRQGQGYGELFF
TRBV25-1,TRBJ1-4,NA,CASSEGQTEFNEKLFF
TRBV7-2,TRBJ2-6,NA,CASSFQVSGANVLTF
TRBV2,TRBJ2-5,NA,CASLRDQETQYF
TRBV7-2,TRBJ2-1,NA,CASSLSGRGEQFF
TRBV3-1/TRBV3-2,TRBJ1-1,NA,CASTKTVMNTEAFF
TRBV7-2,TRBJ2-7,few,CASSLVSGVAGASYEQYF
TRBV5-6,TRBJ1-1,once,CASSLASAGTEAFF
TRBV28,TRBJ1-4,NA,CASSSAGVGEKLFF
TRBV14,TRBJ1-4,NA,CASSQLAGKLFF
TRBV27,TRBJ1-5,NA,CASSSQRGGQPQHF
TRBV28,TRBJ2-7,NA,CASRTGLALEQYF
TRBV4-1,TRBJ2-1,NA,CASSQVPGLAGGSYNEQFF
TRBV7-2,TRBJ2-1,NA,CASSLDRSRNEQFF
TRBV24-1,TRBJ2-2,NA,CATSDPGLAGGSTGELFF
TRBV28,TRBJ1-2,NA,CASISGGTLYGYTF
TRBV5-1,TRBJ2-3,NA,CASSLEARADTQYF
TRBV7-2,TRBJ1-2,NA,CASSLTTGSSAQFGYTF
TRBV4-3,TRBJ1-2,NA,CASSQVVANYGYTF
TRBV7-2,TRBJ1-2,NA,CASSLGQIDKNYGYTF
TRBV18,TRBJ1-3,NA,CASSPPSRTGGSGNTIYF